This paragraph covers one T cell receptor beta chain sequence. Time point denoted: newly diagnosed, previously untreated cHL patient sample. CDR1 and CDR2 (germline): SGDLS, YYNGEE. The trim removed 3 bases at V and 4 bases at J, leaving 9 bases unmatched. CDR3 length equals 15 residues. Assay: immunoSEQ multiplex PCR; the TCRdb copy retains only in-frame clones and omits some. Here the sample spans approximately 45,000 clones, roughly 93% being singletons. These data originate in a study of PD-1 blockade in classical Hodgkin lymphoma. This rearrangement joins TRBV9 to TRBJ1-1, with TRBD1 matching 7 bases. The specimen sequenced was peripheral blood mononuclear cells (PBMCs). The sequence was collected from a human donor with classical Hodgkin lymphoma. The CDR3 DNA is TGTGCCAGCAGCGCTCCCGGACAGGTGGGCACTGAAGCTTTCTTT. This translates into CASSAPGQVGTEAFF.